This TCR beta chain derives from a study of T cells in Graves' hyperthyroidism and ophthalmopathy. Study results and limitations: Ophthalmopathy could be told apart from stable hyperthyroidism with a 13 V-J model.

This clonotype was detected many times. Its antigen is unidentified. This may be a read error, as it is one base from a much larger clone. Amplified TCR beta CDR3 regions derived from RNA transcripts. With the HTBI primer set, the TCR CDR3 went through a first round of RT-PCR. TCRdb recomputed calls from the multiplex PCR reads with MiXCR, one row per CDR3 protein. The table shows more than 600,000 distinct CDR3 sequences, with 16% occurring only once. Trimming removed 2 bases from V and 5 bases from J, with 4 bases in between. This CDR3 has 11 residues. This chain joins TRBV12-3 or TRBV12-4 and TRBJ2-7; D is undetermined. The sample was blood. The sequence was collected from a man aged 18 to 29 with Graves' hyperthyroidism. CDR3 DNA sequence: TGTGCCAGCAGTTTAACCCACGAGCAGTACTTC. It translates to CASSLTHEQYF.